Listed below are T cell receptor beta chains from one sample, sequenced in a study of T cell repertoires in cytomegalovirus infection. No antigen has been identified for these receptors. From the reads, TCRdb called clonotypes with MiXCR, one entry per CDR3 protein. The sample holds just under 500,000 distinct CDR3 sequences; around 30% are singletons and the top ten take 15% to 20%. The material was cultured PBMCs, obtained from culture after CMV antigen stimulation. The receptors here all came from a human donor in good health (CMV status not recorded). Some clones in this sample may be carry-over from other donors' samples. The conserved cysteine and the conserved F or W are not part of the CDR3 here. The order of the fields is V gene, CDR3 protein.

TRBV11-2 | ASSLLGGNSPLH
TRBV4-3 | ASSQDLNEQF
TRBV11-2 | ASSLRPSGYTDTQY
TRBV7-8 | ASSLLRGRATTDTQY
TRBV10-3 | AISAGTDYGYT
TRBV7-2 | ASSLASRQGRGEQF
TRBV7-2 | ASSSGRAGLNTEAF
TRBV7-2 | ASSLGPGDYGYT
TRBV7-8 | ASSPGRVGANQPQH
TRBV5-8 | ASSGTVQLF
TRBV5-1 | ASKSSGPTYNEQF